This T cell receptor beta chain was recovered during a study of shared clonotypes between healthy human individuals. This CDR3 is built from 14 residues. CDR1 and CDR2 from the germline V gene are SEHNR and FQNEAQ (reference sequence). V lost 9 bases, J lost 5 bases, and 19 bases lay in between. Clones were sequenced by immunoSEQ multiplex PCR, and TCRdb holds only the in-frame ones, with some missing. Among approximately 720,000 clones listed, 72% were seen once. Material for sequencing was memory CD4+ T cells sorted from blood. The subset denotes: CD45RA-negative fraction. V is TRBV7-9 and J is TRBJ1-2; a possible D gene is TRBD1 (6 bases). The sequence derives from a woman aged 30 to 39 in good health. CDR3 bases: TGTGCCAGTAGTAGGGACATAGGGGTGTATGGCTACACCTTC. Translating it yields CASSRDIGVYGYTF.